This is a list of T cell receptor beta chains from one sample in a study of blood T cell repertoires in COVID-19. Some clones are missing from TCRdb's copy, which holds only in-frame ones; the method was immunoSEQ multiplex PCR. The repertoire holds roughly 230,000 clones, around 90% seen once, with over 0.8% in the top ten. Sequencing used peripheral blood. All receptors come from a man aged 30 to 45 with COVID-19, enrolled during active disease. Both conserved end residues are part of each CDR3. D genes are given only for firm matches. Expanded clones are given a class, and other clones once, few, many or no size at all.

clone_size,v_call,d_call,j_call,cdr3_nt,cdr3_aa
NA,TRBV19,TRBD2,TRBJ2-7,TGTGCCAGTGCCCGTGAGGCTAGCGGTACCTACGAGCAGTACTTC,CASAREASGTYEQYF
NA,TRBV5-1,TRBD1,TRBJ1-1,TGCGCCAGCAGCGGCTCTGGACAGGGGAGCACTGAAGCTTTCTTT,CASSGSGQGSTEAFF
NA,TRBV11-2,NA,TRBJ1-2,TGTGCCAGCAGCTTAGTAACGGACAGCTATGGCTACACCTTC,CASSLVTDSYGYTF
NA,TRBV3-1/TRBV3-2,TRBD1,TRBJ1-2,TGTGCCAGCAGCCGAAGACAGGGCAATGGCTACACCTTC,CASSRRQGNGYTF
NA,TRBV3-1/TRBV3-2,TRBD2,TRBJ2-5,TGTGCCTCAAAGAGGGAGTCAGGGAGGGGCGAGACCCAGTACTTC,CASKRESGRGETQYF
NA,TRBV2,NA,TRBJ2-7,TGTGCCAGCAGTGAGGAGGGCTACTACTACGAGCAGTACTTC,CASSEEGYYYEQYF
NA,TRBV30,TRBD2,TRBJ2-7,TGTGCCTGGAGTGTTTCTAGCGGGGGCCGTTACGAGCAGTACTTC,CAWSVSSGGRYEQYF
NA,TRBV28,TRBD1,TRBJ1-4,TGTGCCAGCAGCCGCACGGGACAGTATGAAAAACTGTTTTTT,CASSRTGQYEKLFF
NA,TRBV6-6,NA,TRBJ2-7,TGTGCCAGCAGTTACCTACCGTCGCGGCGTTCCTACGAGCAGTACTTC,CASSYLPSRRSYEQYF
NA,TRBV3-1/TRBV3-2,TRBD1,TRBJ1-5,TGTGCCAGCGCCCCGGGACAGGGGGGCAATCAGCCCCAGCATTTT,CASAPGQGGNQPQHF
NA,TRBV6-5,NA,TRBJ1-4,TGTGCCAGCAGTTACGGAGGAACAACTAATGAAAAACTGTTTTTT,CASSYGGTTNEKLFF
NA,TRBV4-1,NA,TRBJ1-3,TGCGCCAGCAGCCAGGGCAGGGATGGGGCTGGAAACACCATATATTTT,CASSQGRDGAGNTIYF
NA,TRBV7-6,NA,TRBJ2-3,TGTGCCAGCAGCCCAGGGGCAGCTAGCACAGATACGCAGTATTTT,CASSPGAASTDTQYF
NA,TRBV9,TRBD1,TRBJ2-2,TGTGCCAGCAGCGACAAACAGGGGGCGCAGGCCGGGGAGCTGTTTTTT,CASSDKQGAQAGELFF
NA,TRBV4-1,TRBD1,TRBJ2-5,TGCGCCAGCAGCCCGAACCCAGGGGGCCGGGAGACCCAGTACTTC,CASSPNPGGRETQYF
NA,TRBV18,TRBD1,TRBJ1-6,TGTGCCAGCTCAACCGGGACAGAGAATTCACCCCTCCACTTT,CASSTGTENSPLHF
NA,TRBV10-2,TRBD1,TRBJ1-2,TGCGCCAGCAGTGAGTCCTGGACAGGGGAGGGTGGCTACACCTTC,CASSESWTGEGGYTF
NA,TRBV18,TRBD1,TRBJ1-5,TGTGCCAGCTCGCCAACAGGGGGCGACGATCAGCCCCAGCATTTT,CASSPTGGDDQPQHF
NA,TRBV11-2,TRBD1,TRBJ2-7,TGTGCCAGCAGCTTAGAACAGGGGTGGGACTACGAGCAGTACTTC,CASSLEQGWDYEQYF
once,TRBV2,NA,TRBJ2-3,TGTGCCAGCAGCGCATTGGACAACACAGATACGCAGTATTTT,CASSALDNTDTQYF
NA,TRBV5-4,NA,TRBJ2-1,TGTGCCAGCAGTCCCGCGGGGAGCTCCTACAATGAGCAGTTCTTC,CASSPAGSSYNEQFF
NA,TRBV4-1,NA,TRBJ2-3,TGCGCCAGCAGTACTAGCACAGATACGCAGTATTTT,CASSTSTDTQYF
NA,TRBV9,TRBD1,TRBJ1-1,TGTGCCAGCAGCGAAACCGGGACAGGGGGGGATACTGAAGCTTTCTTT,CASSETGTGGDTEAFF
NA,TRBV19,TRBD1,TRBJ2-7,TGTGCCAGTGCCCCGACAGGGGCTCTCTACGAGCAGTACTTC,CASAPTGALYEQYF
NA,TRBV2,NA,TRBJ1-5,TGTGCCAGCAGTCCCCAGGGAAGCAGCAATCAGCCCCAGCATTTT,CASSPQGSSNQPQHF
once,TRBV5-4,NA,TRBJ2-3,TGTGCCAGCAGCTTGAAGGGGCTCCCGGATACGCAGTATTTT,CASSLKGLPDTQYF
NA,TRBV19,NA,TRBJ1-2,TGTGCCAGTAGTATCTTCGACAGGACTGGCTACACCTTC,CASSIFDRTGYTF
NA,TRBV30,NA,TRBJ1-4,TGTGCCTGGGTGGACACGACTGATGAAAAACTGTTTTTT,CAWVDTTDEKLFF
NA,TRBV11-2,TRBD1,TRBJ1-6,TGTGCCAGCAGCTTAGCGGGACAGGGTTTTTTAAATTCACCCCTCCACTTT,CASSLAGQGFLNSPLHF